These 28 T cell receptor beta chains originate from one sample sequenced in a study of blood T cells in healthy people across ages. Using a J-beta primer mix together with a sample-barcoded 5' primer, a second PCR was run for roughly 7 to 11 cycles. TCRdb reanalysed the 5' RACE reads using MiXCR and keeps one entry per CDR3 protein. The data contain 850,000 or so distinct CDR3 sequences, more than 25% of them seen just once; the ten biggest clones take up around 15%. Material for sequencing was blood. These receptors all come from a woman of 80 years or more in good health.

This clonotype was observed many times. The chain carries TRBV20-1 and TRBJ2-1; D is unresolved. CDR1 and CDR2 from the germline V gene are DFQATT and SNEGSKA (reference sequence). This CDR3 contains 15 residues. V lost 6 bases to trimming and J lost 0 bases, with 15 bases between them. CDR3 region: CSATGTLSSYNEQFF. The CDR3 DNA follows: TGCAGTGCGACGGGTACCCTCAGCTCCTACAATGAGCAGTTCTTC.

This clonotype was seen only a few times. Since a much larger clone is just one base distant, this may be a read error. The rearrangement links TRBV12-3 or TRBV12-4 to TRBJ2-5; D might be TRBD1 or TRBD2, each matching 5 bases. The V end was cut by 5 bases, the J end by 11 bases, with 21 bases between. The CDR3 is 14 residues long. The CDR3 sequence is CASSTAQMGVEQYF. In DNA form, the CDR3 reads TGTGCCAGCAGTACTGCACAGATGGGGGTTGAGCAGTACTTC.

Ten or more counts support this clonotype. This chain joins TRBV4-3 and TRBJ1-2, with 9 bases lining up with TRBD1. The CDR3 spans 16 residues. Germline values: CDR1 LGHNA, CDR2 YSLEER. J gave up 7 bases and V 0 bases, and 9 bases lay outside the gene matches. This CDR3 is CASSQDFRDRVAGYTF. The DNA for the CDR3 is TGCGCCAGCAGCCAAGATTTTAGGGACAGGGTTGCTGGCTACACCTTC.

In its sample, this clonotype was seen a few times. A much larger clonotype is one base distant, so this may be a read error. The chain is built from TRBV6-2 or TRBV6-3 and TRBJ2-5; perhaps TRBD1 as D (6 bases). This CDR3 is built from 11 residues. Germline values: CDR1 MNHEY, CDR2 SVGEGT. V shed 5 bases and J shed 11 bases, with 12 bases lying between them. The CDR3: CASSTRQEQYF. In DNA form, the CDR3 reads TGTGCCAGCAGTACCCGACAGGAGCAGTACTTC.

This clonotype was recorded many times. V usage is TRBV20-1 and J usage is TRBJ2-5; no clear D gene. Germline CDR1 DFQATT, CDR2 SNEGSKA (reference sequence). The CDR3 is 10 amino acids. Trimming pared 6 bases from V and 8 bases from J, leaving 10 bases between. In DNA, the CDR3 is TGCAGTGCCGAACGGAGAACCCAGTACTTC. It specifies CSAERRTQYF.

As concerns this clonotype: A junction boundary mismatches the germline segment, possibly from a read error. The gene calls are TRBV5-1 and TRBJ1-1; 11 bases line up with TRBD1. Looked up from germline, CDR1 is SGHRS and CDR2 is YFSETQ. The CDR3 sequence is 15 residues long. The CDR3 reads CARSQGTGGGAEAFF. The DNA of the CDR3 is TGCGCCCGCAGCCAGGGGACAGGGGGAGGAGCCGAAGCTTTCTTT.

On this clonotype itself: With a much larger clone just one base away, this may be a read error. The chain has TRBV6-6 and TRBJ1-6; 8 bases line up with TRBD1. The CDR3 runs to 14 residues. Germline V CDR1 and CDR2: MNHNY, SVGAGI (reference sequence). CDR3 residues: CASTQTGVGSPPHF. CDR3 DNA: TGTGCCAGCACCCAGACAGGGGTAGGGTCACCCCCCCACTTT.

There are a few counts of this clonotype. The V gene is TRBV15, the J gene TRBJ1-5, with unresolved D. V dropped 0 bases and J dropped 3 bases, with 12 bases sitting between them. The CDR3 is 16 residues long. Looked up from germline, CDR1 is LNHNV and CDR2 is YYDKDF (reference sequence). The CDR3 spells CATSRDGGSNNQPQHF. The CDR3 nucleotides are TGTGCCACCAGCAGAGATGGCGGAAGTAACAATCAGCCCCAGCATTTT.

This clonotype was recorded at least ten times. The rearrangement joins TRBV20-1 to TRBJ1-6; TRBD1 agrees at 8 bases. CDR1 is DFQATT, CDR2 SNEGSKA, per germline (reference sequence). The CDR3 runs 15 residues. J was trimmed by 9 bases and V by 6 bases; bases with no gene match: 13. The CDR3 protein is CSATPGQGNISPLHF. The CDR3 region has the DNA TGCAGTGCGACTCCCGGACAGGGAAACATTTCACCCCTCCACTTT.

The chain joins TRBV15 to TRBJ2-7, with 7 bases matching TRBD1. V lost 0 bases to trimming and J lost 1 base; unmatched junction nucleotides: 9. The CDR3 has 17 residues. Germline V CDR1 and CDR2: LNHNV, YYDKDF (reference sequence). CDR3 region: CATSRDLPGQVSYEQYF. The CDR3, as DNA: TGTGCCACCAGCAGAGATCTTCCCGGACAGGTTTCCTACGAGCAGTACTTC.

This clonotype showed up many times. The chain joins TRBV7-2 to TRBJ1-2; TRBD1 matches 7 bases. V was clipped by 5 bases and J by 8 bases; unmatched bases: 11. The germline V gene has CDR1 SGHTA and CDR2 FQGNSA. The CDR3 is made up of 14 amino acids. The CDR3 coding sequence is TGTGCCAGCAGCCACAGGGGCCACTCGGGAGGCTACACCTTC. This gives the protein CASSHRGHSGGYTF.

This clonotype was seen more than once but under ten times. This chain connects TRBV6-6 to TRBJ2-4; a weak D match, TRBD1 (6 bases). The J call may be mistaken, given a closer DNA end match to TRBJ2-5. Per the germline V gene, CDR1 is MNHNY and CDR2 is SVGAGI (reference sequence). CDR3 length: 14 residues. The DNA of the CDR3 is TGTGCCAGCAGTCCACAGGGATTAGGAGAGACCCAGTACTTC. Translated, it gives CASSPQGLGETQYF.

The chain uses TRBV20-1 and TRBJ1-1; the D gene is possibly TRBD1 (5 bases). The CDR3 has 15 residues. The germline gives CDR1 DFQATT, CDR2 SNEGSKA (reference sequence). V lost 7 bases and J lost 3, with 21 bases in between. This CDR3 is CSGSPGGFTDTEAFF. CDR3 sequence (DNA): TGCAGTGGCTCTCCCGGGGGGTTTACGGACACTGAAGCTTTCTTT.

This clonotype was recorded many times. V and J are TRBV4-3 and TRBJ1-2, with D uncertain. The ends were cut back, 0 bases at V and 3 bases at J, with 2 bases in the middle. CDR3 size: 12 residues. Germline values: CDR1 LGHNA, CDR2 YSLEER. CDR3: CASSQEDYGYTF. The CDR3, as DNA: TGCGCCAGCAGCCAAGAGGACTATGGCTACACCTTC.

This clonotype was detected many times. DNA for the CDR3: TGCAGTGCGGAACGACGGAGCGGGGGCTACAATGAGCAGTTCTTC. This codes for CSAERRSGGYNEQFF. This chain joins TRBV20-1 and TRBJ2-1; TRBD2 matches at 8 bases. CDR3 length equals 15 residues. J was trimmed by 3 bases and V by 6 bases; bases with no gene match: 10. Germline V gene data show CDR1 as DFQATT and CDR2 as SNEGSKA (reference sequence).

J is TRBJ2-3 and V is TRBV12-5; D is unclear. The CDR3 totals 13 residues. CDR1 is LGHNT, CDR2 FRNRAP, per germline. With 4 bases removed from V and 5 bases from J, the gap between germline ends came to 10 bases. CDR3 loop: CASGSSFQDTQYF. CDR3 coding DNA: TGTGCTAGTGGTTCGAGTTTTCAAGATACGCAGTATTTT.

Here the CDR3 reads CASWDRANTGELFF. The CDR3 nucleotides are TGTGCCAGCTGGGACAGGGCTAACACCGGGGAGCTGTTTTTT. This chain links TRBV12-3 or TRBV12-4 with TRBJ2-2, with 9 bases lining up with TRBD1. CDR3 length equals 14 residues. The junction had 3 bases not matched to a gene; V was cut back by 8 bases and J by 2 bases.

Only a few counts were recorded for this clonotype. A much larger clone differs from this one at a single base, so this may be a read error. The V and J genes are TRBV5-5 and TRBJ2-7; perhaps D is TRBD1 or TRBD2 (5 bases each). There are 15 residues in the CDR3. Germline V gene lookup returns CDR1 SGHKS and CDR2 YYEKEE (reference sequence). CDR3 sequence (DNA): TGTACCAGCAGCCGAGGGACGGGGAGCTCCTACGAGCAGTACTTC. It translates to CTSSRGTGSSYEQYF.

About this clonotype: A junction end diverges from the germline sequence, so it may reflect a read error. V gene TRBV29-1 combines with J gene TRBJ2-5, with D maybe TRBD1 (6 bases). Judging by the DNA end, TRBJ2-7 fits better; the J call may be wrong. This CDR3 region has 12 residues. The germline V gene encodes CDR1 SQVTM and CDR2 ANQGSEA. The CDR3 loop reads CGVGATQGEQYF. The CDR3 region has the DNA TGCGGCGTTGGGGCGACACAGGGCGAGCAGTACTTC.

Details on this clonotype: The germline gene is not matched at one end of the junction; a read error may be the cause. The chain uses TRBV6-5 and TRBJ1-4, with D maybe TRBD1 (5 bases). CDR1 and CDR2 (germline): MNHEY, SVGAGI. CDR3 length: 19 amino acids. CDR3 in DNA: TGTGCCGGCAGTTACTCGACTGGTCGAGGGGCGATAACTAATGAAAAACGGTTTTTT. Protein sequence: CAGSYSTGRGAITNEKRFF.

In the case of this clonotype: Just one base apart from a much larger clone, this may be a read error. The chain carries TRBV20-1 and TRBJ2-5; maybe TRBD2 (7 bases). Germline values: CDR1 DFQATT, CDR2 SNEGSKA (reference sequence). V was pared by 6 bases and J by 12 bases, with 29 bases between. The CDR3 has 15 amino acids. CDR3 amino acids: CSAPVGGGPTMSEYF. The DNA for the CDR3 is TGCAGTGCCCCAGTGGGCGGGGGCCCCACAATGAGCGAGTACTTC.

This clonotype was picked up a small number of times. CDR3 region: CASRTETSSSYEQYF. The DNA for the CDR3 is TGTGCCAGCAGGACCGAGACATCAAGCTCCTACGAGCAGTACTTC. J is TRBJ2-7 and V is TRBV6-1; unclear D gene. CDR3 length equals 15 residues. Trimming pared 6 bases from V and 0 bases from J, leaving 15 bases between. Germline CDR1 is MNHNS and CDR2 is SASEGT.

The chain uses TRBV5-1 and TRBJ1-4; perhaps TRBD1 as D (5 bases). This CDR3 spans 16 amino acids. Trimming removed 0 bases from V and 2 bases from J, with 11 bases in between. The germline V gene has CDR1 SGHRS and CDR2 YFSETQ. CDR3 protein: CASSLGPGKTNEKLFF. As DNA, the CDR3 is TGCGCCAGCAGCTTGGGCCCAGGGAAGACTAATGAAAAACTGTTTTTT.

Ten or more counts support this clonotype. The rearrangement uses TRBV6-5 and TRBJ1-6, with D hard to call. The CDR3 consists of 16 residues. Germline assignment: CDR1 MNHEY and CDR2 SVGAGI. V was pared by 1 base and J by 5 bases, with 12 bases between. The CDR3 loop is CASSYYLRGNNSPLHF. The CDR3 bases are TGTGCCAGCAGTTACTATCTACGAGGAAATAATTCACCCCTCCACTTT.

This clonotype was seen repeatedly, ten times or more. At one end the junction does not follow the germline gene, possibly because of a read error. V and J are TRBV7-2 and TRBJ1-5; 7 nucleotides agree with TRBD1. Germline CDR1 SGHTA, CDR2 FQGNSA. The CDR3 length is 14 residues. The CDR3, as DNA: TGTGCCACCAGCACAGGGGATCGAAATCAGCCCCAGCATTTT. Translated: CATSTGDRNQPQHF.

Points on this clonotype: A junction end diverges from the germline sequence, so it may reflect a read error. The V and J genes are TRBV12-3 or TRBV12-4 and TRBJ1-2, with a possible D match to TRBD1 (5 bases). CDR3 size: 15 residues. The CDR3 reads CAGSLNFLGGYGYTF. CDR3 sequence (DNA): TGTGCCGGCAGTTTAAATTTCCTGGGGGGCTATGGCTACACCTTC.

V and J are TRBV20-1 and TRBJ1-1, with 9 bases matching TRBD1. The germline CDR1 and CDR2 sequences are DFQATT and SNEGSKA (reference sequence). The CDR3 is 13 residues long. Losses at the gene ends were 4 bases for V and 5 bases for J; bases not matched to a gene: 5. The CDR3 DNA reads TGCAGTGCTAACCGGGACAGGGCTACTGAAGCTTTCTTT. It translates to CSANRDRATEAFF.

This sequence joins TRBV10-3 and TRBJ2-1; D assignment may be TRBD1 or TRBD2 (5 bases each). The CDR3 runs 14 residues. Germline-derived CDR1 and CDR2 are ENHRY and SYGVKD. Between the trimmed V and J ends, which lost 10 bases and 5 bases, there was a span of 18 bases. The CDR3 protein is CATLGETRNNEQFF. The CDR3 bases are TGTGCCACCCTAGGGGAGACAAGGAACAATGAGCAGTTCTTC.